The table lists the clone carrying this T cell receptor (beta chain) with a few counts. What it recognizes is unknown. Individual cDNA molecules received unique molecular identifiers. Via MiXCR, TCRdb re-called the 5' RACE reads, giving one row per CDR3 protein. The sample lists some 57,000 distinct CDR3 sequences; 10% to 13% were seen once. This record belongs to a study of early T cells in non-severe SARS-CoV-2 infection. General study findings and limits: The VDJdb matching leaned toward anti-spike CD8 responses and overlooked private and CD4 specificities.

The CDR3 is 14 residues long. Trimming removed 3 bases at V and 6 bases at J, with 14 bases between. Specimen: whole blood. This chain links TRBV12-3 or TRBV12-4 with TRBJ1-1; D gene ambiguous. This TCR came from an adult who was a healthcare worker with PCR-confirmed SARS-CoV-2 infection or an uninfected control (not recorded which). This chain's CDR3 is CASSFGPRRPEAFF. CDR3 nucleotide sequence: TGTGCCAGCAGTTTTGGACCCAGAAGGCCTGAAGCTTTCTTT.